This is a list of T cell receptor beta chains from one sample in a study of metastatic and nonmetastatic thyroid tumors. TCRdb re-called the PCR reads with MiXCR. Here the sample spans about 41,000 clones, 10% to 12% being singletons. The sample taken for sequencing was blood. The receptors originated from a female donor with papillary thyroid cancer or a benign thyroid nodule (not recorded which). Some clones in this sample may be carry-over from other donors' samples. Each CDR3 is given with its conserved first and last residue. A D gene is named only where the DNA matches it firmly. Size values are once, few and many counts, or a class for expanded clones, and some rows have none.

cdr3_nt cdr3_aa j_call clone_size v_call d_call
TGTGCCAGCAGGCCTACCGGGACAGGGGGACACGAGCAGTACTTC CASRPTGTGGHEQYF TRBJ2-7 many TRBV6-1 TRBD1
TGTGCCACCAGTGACGCGGGACTAGCGGACACCGGGGAGCTGTTTTTT CATSDAGLADTGELFF TRBJ2-2 many TRBV24-1 TRBD2
TGTGCCAGCAGCTTGCGATGGGTAGTGGGACAAGAGACCCAGTACTTC CASSLRWVVGQETQYF TRBJ2-5 few TRBV5-5 .
TGTGCCAGCAGTCCACTAGCGACTAGCACAGATACGCAGTATTTT CASSPLATSTDTQYF TRBJ2-3 many TRBV6-1 TRBD2
TGTGCCAGCAGTCCCTGGACCGAGAATTATAATTCACCCCTCCACTTT CASSPWTENYNSPLHF TRBJ1-6 many TRBV6-1 .
TGTGCCAGCCTAGTGAAGGGATCTCGAGAGACCCAGTACTTC CASLVKGSRETQYF TRBJ2-5 many TRBV6-1 .
TGTGCCAGCCCGGGACAGGGTGGGGAGCAGTTCTTC CASPGQGGEQFF TRBJ2-1 . TRBV11-3 TRBD1
TGCAGTGCTAGAGTTGACAGTTTAATCTATGGCTACACCTTC CSARVDSLIYGYTF TRBJ1-2 medium-sized TRBV20-1 .
TGTGCCAGCAGGGGGTGGCAGGGCCCTTATGGCTACACCTTC CASRGWQGPYGYTF TRBJ1-2 many TRBV27 .
TGTGCCAGCACCAACCTCAATTCACCCCTCCACTTT CASTNLNSPLHF TRBJ1-6 many TRBV25-1 .
TGTGCCAGCAGGAACCCCTTGGTTAGAGAGACCCAGTACTTC CASRNPLVRETQYF TRBJ2-5 many TRBV2 .
TGTGCCAGCAGTTTCGGGACTAGCGGGGTGGATACGCAGTATTTT CASSFGTSGVDTQYF TRBJ2-3 many TRBV12-3/TRBV12-4 TRBD2
TGTGCCAGCAGCGCGCCAGACGATGGACTAGCGGGAGGCTTTTACAATGAGCAGTTCTTC CASSAPDDGLAGGFYNEQFF TRBJ2-1 many TRBV7-2 TRBD2
TGCAGCTTTTCCTCGAACTACGAGCAGTACTTC CSFSSNYEQYF TRBJ2-7 . TRBV29-1 .
TGTGCCAGCAGCCCCCGGACTGATACGCAGTATTTT CASSPRTDTQYF TRBJ2-3 many TRBV7-9 .
TGTGCCAGCAGTGAAGCTTCGGTGGCTGGGGGGTCTCCCCTCCACTTT CASSEASVAGGSPLHF TRBJ1-6 . TRBV6-1 .
TGTGCCAGCAGCTTGGAAGGGGGCTCTGTGGCCAACTTCCTGACTTTC CASSLEGGSVANFLTF TRBJ2-6 few TRBV11-3 TRBD1
TGCAGTGCTAGAGACCCATCGGTGTTCTCCTACGAGCAGTACTTC CSARDPSVFSYEQYF TRBJ2-7 . TRBV20-1 .
TGTGCCAGCACAGCAGTCCATAATTCACCCCTCCACTTT CASTAVHNSPLHF TRBJ1-6 many TRBV28 .
TGTGCCAGCAGTCCGTGGGACAGGGACACTGAAGCTTTCTTT CASSPWDRDTEAFF TRBJ1-1 few TRBV12-3/TRBV12-4 TRBD1
TGTGCCAGCAGGCAGACAGGGAGGGACTCGCATTTT CASRQTGRDSHF TRBJ1-5 many TRBV2 TRBD1
TGTGCCAGCAGCTTAGCGGGGCCCAACTATGGCTACACCTTC CASSLAGPNYGYTF TRBJ1-2 many TRBV7-2 .
TGCAGTGCTAGCGGGAGGGCCTACAATGAGCAGTTCTTC CSASGRAYNEQFF TRBJ2-1 many TRBV20-1 TRBD2
TGTGCCAGCAGTTTTGGTATAGACACTGAAGCTTTCTTT CASSFGIDTEAFF TRBJ1-1 few TRBV12-3/TRBV12-4 .
TGCAGTGCTAGATCCTCCCCTGGAGAGACCCAGTACTTC CSARSSPGETQYF TRBJ2-5 many TRBV20-1 .
TGCAGTGCTCCCGGGACAGGGACCTACGAGCAGTACTTC CSAPGTGTYEQYF TRBJ2-7 many TRBV20-1 TRBD1
TGTGCCAGCTCACCTTACACTACCTACGAGCAGTACTTC CASSPYTTYEQYF TRBJ2-7 many TRBV18 .
TGTGCCAGTAGACAGGGGCCGGCCTCCTACGAGCAGTACTTC CASRQGPASYEQYF TRBJ2-7 few TRBV19 TRBD1
TGCGCCAGCGACCCGATCGGGGCGGGAATTTCCAATGAGCAGTTCTTC CASDPIGAGISNEQFF TRBJ2-1 many TRBV5-1 .
TGTGCCTCCGCGAACCGAGATCATCAGCCCCAGCATTTT CASANRDHQPQHF TRBJ1-5 many TRBV2 .
TGTGCCAGCAGTGCGGGGAAAATTGACGAGCAGTACTTC CASSAGKIDEQYF TRBJ2-7 . TRBV6-1 .
TGTGCCAGCAGCCTGAGACTAGCGGGAGCCCTCTCGAAGCATACCGGGGAGCTGTTTTTT CASSLRLAGALSKHTGELFF TRBJ2-2 many TRBV13 TRBD2
TGCGCCAGCAGCTTGGGGGGGGATTCCTCTGGAAACACCATATATTTT CASSLGGDSSGNTIYF TRBJ1-3 many TRBV5-1 .
TGTGCCAGCAGCCTAGCGGGAAGGAATGAGCAGTTCTTC CASSLAGRNEQFF TRBJ2-1 many TRBV6-1 TRBD2
TGTGCCAGCAGCGAGAGTCTCCAGCTAGGAACTGAAGCTTTCTTT CASSESLQLGTEAFF TRBJ1-1 many TRBV9 .
TGTGCCACCAGAGACACCGGGGAGCTGTTTTTT CATRDTGELFF TRBJ2-2 many TRBV10-3 .
TGCGCCAGCAGCTTAGAAGCTTGGAACACTGAAGCTTTCTTT CASSLEAWNTEAFF TRBJ1-1 many TRBV5-1 .
TGTGCCAGCAGCTCGAGACTAGCGGAGGAGGGTCGTCCAGATACGCAGTATTTT CASSSRLAEEGRPDTQYF TRBJ2-3 many TRBV7-6 TRBD2
TGTGCCAGCAGCTTTACAGGCACATCCTACGAGCAGTACTTC CASSFTGTSYEQYF TRBJ2-7 many TRBV7-9 .
TGTGCCAGCAGTTCGGTAGATTCCTACGAGCAGTACTTC CASSSVDSYEQYF TRBJ2-7 . TRBV27 .
TGTGCCAGCAGTTACAAGGCGGAATCCTACGAGCAGTACTTC CASSYKAESYEQYF TRBJ2-7 . TRBV6-2/TRBV6-3 .
. CASRQFGPGTEAFF TRBJ1-1 many TRBV5-4 .
TGTGCCAGCTGGGGGGCGAGGACGAACACTGAAGCTTTCTTT CASWGARTNTEAFF TRBJ1-1 many TRBV2 .
TGCCCCCCCCAAGAGACCCAGTACTTC CPPQETQYF TRBJ2-5 many TRBV28 .
TGTGCCAGCAGCTTCGCGGCGGGACAACACAATGAGCAGTTCTTC CASSFAAGQHNEQFF TRBJ2-1 . TRBV7-3 .
TGTGCCTGGACTCCCAGGAGGGATACGCAGTATTTT CAWTPRRDTQYF TRBJ2-3 . TRBV30 .
TGCGCCAGCAGCGCGGGACTAGCGGGAGGGCCGTCCTCTCGGGAGCAGTACTTC CASSAGLAGGPSSREQYF TRBJ2-7 many TRBV5-1 TRBD2
TGCGCCAGCAGCACAAGGCAGGTAGGTGAAGCTTTCTTT CASSTRQVGEAFF TRBJ1-1 . TRBV5-1 .
TGTGCCAGCAGTTTAGCGGGGGCTGGCCGCGGTCCGAACAATGAGCAGTTCTTC CASSLAGAGRGPNNEQFF TRBJ2-1 many TRBV28 .
TGCAGTGCTAGTTCTAGCGGGAGGGCCACTGAGCAGTTCTTC CSASSSGRATEQFF TRBJ2-1 many TRBV20-1 TRBD2
TGTGCCAGCAGCGTAGGGGGGCGGTTAACCGGGGAGCTGTTTTTT CASSVGGRLTGELFF TRBJ2-2 many TRBV9 .
TGTGCCAGCAGTGAAAACTACGAGCAATACTTC CASSENYEQYF TRBJ2-7 many TRBV28 .
TGTGCCAGCAGCTTAGGGGCGGGACTAGCGGTTAGTACGCGAGGGGAGCTGTTTTTT CASSLGAGLAVSTRGELFF TRBJ2-2 . TRBV11-2 TRBD2